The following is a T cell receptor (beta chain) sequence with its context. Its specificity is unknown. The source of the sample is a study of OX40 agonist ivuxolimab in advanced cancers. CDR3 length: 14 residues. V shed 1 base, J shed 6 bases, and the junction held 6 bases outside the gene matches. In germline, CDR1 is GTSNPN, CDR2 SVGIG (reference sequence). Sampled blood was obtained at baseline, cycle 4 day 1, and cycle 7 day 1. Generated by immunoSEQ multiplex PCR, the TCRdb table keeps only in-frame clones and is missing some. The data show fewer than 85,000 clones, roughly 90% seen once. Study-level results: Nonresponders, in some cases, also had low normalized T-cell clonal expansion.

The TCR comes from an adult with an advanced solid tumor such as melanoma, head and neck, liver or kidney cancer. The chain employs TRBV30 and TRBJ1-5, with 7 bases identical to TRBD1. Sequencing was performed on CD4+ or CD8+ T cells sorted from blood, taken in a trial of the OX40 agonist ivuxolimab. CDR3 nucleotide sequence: TGTGCCTGGAGTGAGACAGGGACGGTTCAGCCCCAGCATTTT. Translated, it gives CAWSETGTVQPQHF.